The 32 T cell receptor beta chains in this list originate from one sample, sequenced in a study of neoadjuvant anti-PD-1 for oral cavity cancer. Libraries were prepared by immunoSEQ multiplex PCR; TCRdb keeps only in-frame clonotypes and omits some of them. The sample yields roughly 67,000 clones, around four fifths seen once. The sequences come from PBMCs, collected before nivolumab (anti-PD-1) treatment. The receptor set was obtained from a person between 40 and 85 years old with oral cavity squamous cell carcinoma.

The chain couples TRBV5-4 to TRBJ1-2, with 8 bases fitting TRBD1. The trim removed 0 bases at V and 4 bases at J, leaving 2 bases unmatched. Germline-derived CDR1 and CDR2 are SGHNT and YYREEE (reference sequence). The CDR3 covers 14 residues. The CDR3 here is CASSLVGTGYGYTF. The DNA of the CDR3 is TGTGCCAGCAGCTTGGTGGGGACAGGCTATGGCTACACCTTC.

The chain employs TRBV5-5 and TRBJ1-6; the D is unclear. CDR1 and CDR2 from the germline V gene are SGHKS and YYEKEE (reference sequence). The CDR3 has 14 residues. The V gene lost 7 bases and the J gene lost 0 bases, with 8 bases spanning the gap. As DNA, the CDR3 is TGTGCCAGCTCCCCCAGCTCCTATAATTCACCCCTCCACTTT. This sequence encodes CASSPSSYNSPLHF.

The chain has TRBV2 and TRBJ2-3; 7 nucleotides agree with TRBD2. The CDR3 sequence is 16 residues long. Germline-derived CDR1 and CDR2 are SNHLY and FYNNEI. V dropped 7 bases and J dropped 1; count of bases not matched to a gene: 11. The chain's CDR3 is CASTGALASGTDTQYF. The CDR3 nucleotides read TGTGCCAGCACCGGCGCACTAGCGTCTGGCACAGATACGCAGTATTTT.

The chain couples TRBV7-2 to TRBJ2-7; TRBD2 agrees at 8 bases. V was pared by 7 bases and J by 0 bases, with 5 bases of the junction left unmatched. The CDR3 has 14 amino acids. Germline CDR1 reads SGHTA; CDR2 reads FQGNSA. The CDR3 spells CASKTSGSSYEQYF. Written as DNA, the CDR3 is TGTGCCAGCAAGACAAGCGGGAGCTCCTACGAGCAGTACTTC.

This chain uses TRBV2 with TRBJ1-4; no reliable D call. CDR1 and CDR2 from the germline V gene are SNHLY and FYNNEI. Trimming left V 3 bases short and J 3 bases short, with 14 bases between. The CDR3 contains 16 residues. As DNA, the CDR3 is TGTGCCAGCAGTGAGAGGTCGGACCCCGCTAATGAAAAACTGTTTTTT. It encodes CASSERSDPANEKLFF.

V is TRBV30 and J is TRBJ1-2; D is ambiguous. Trimming pared 7 bases from V and 8 bases from J, leaving 14 bases between. Germline V lookup: CDR1 GTSNPN, CDR2 SVGIG (reference sequence). The CDR3 is made up of 11 amino acids. For the CDR3, the DNA is TGTGCCTTCCACTGGGCGGAAGGCTACACCTTC. This sequence encodes CAFHWAEGYTF. Using reference TRBV30 and TRBJ1-2 for the parts outside the CDR3, the full variable domain is SQTIHQWPATLVQPVGSPLSLECTVEGTSNPNLYWYRQAAGRGLQLLFYSVGIGQISSEVPQNLSASRPQDRQFILSSKKLLLSDSGFYLCAFHWAEGYTFGSGTRLTVV.

This rearrangement joins TRBV5-1 to TRBJ2-3; D unresolved. CDR3 length: 15 amino acids. Germline values: CDR1 SGHRS, CDR2 YFSETQ. Trimming cost V 3 bases and J 1 base, with 12 bases left between them. This chain's CDR3 is CASSSQTARTDTQYF. CDR3 DNA: TGCGCCAGCAGCTCCCAGACCGCTCGCACAGATACGCAGTATTTT.

The rearrangement links TRBV14 to TRBJ2-5; D gene unclear. The V and J ends lost 0 bases and 7 bases respectively, with 18 bases between them. Germline V lookup: CDR1 SGHDN, CDR2 FVKESK. There are 16 residues in the CDR3. Here the CDR3 DNA reads TGTGCCAGCAGCCAAGAGGGCGGCAGCCCGTTCGGGACCCAGTACTTC. Encoded protein: CASSQEGGSPFGTQYF.

This chain joins TRBV10-3 and TRBJ1-2, with TRBD1 matching 11 bases. The CDR3 has 14 residues. V lost 5 bases and J lost 4; bases outside the gene matches: 3. CDR1 and CDR2 (germline): ENHRY, SYGVKD. The CDR3 here is CAISPGTGGYGYTF. DNA for the CDR3: TGTGCCATCAGTCCTGGGACAGGGGGCTATGGCTACACCTTC.

This clone appeared a single time. The rearrangement uses TRBV27 and TRBJ1-2; D remains unclear. Trimming shortened V by 0 bases and J by 3 bases, and 11 bases separated the two germline ends. The CDR3 is made up of 15 amino acids. Germline lookup yields CDR1 MNHEY and CDR2 SMNVEV (reference sequence). The DNA for the CDR3 is TGTGCCAGCAGTTTATCTCGGGGAGCGGACTATGGCTACACCTTC. This encodes CASSLSRGADYGYTF.

This chain joins TRBV6-6 and TRBJ2-4; 7 bases agree with TRBD1. The germline V gene has CDR1 MNHNY and CDR2 SVGAGI (reference sequence). Trimming at V came to 6 bases and at J to 8 bases, leaving 4 bases not matched to a gene. The CDR3 totals 12 residues. The CDR3 nucleotides read TGTGCCAGCAGCTACACAGGGGACATTCAGTACTTC. It is translated as CASSYTGDIQYF.

The chain carries TRBV7-8 and TRBJ2-7, with D perhaps given as TRBD1 or TRBD2 (5 bases each). The germline V gene encodes CDR1 SGHVS and CDR2 FQNEAQ. V gave up 7 bases and J gave up 2 bases, with 15 bases separating them. This CDR3 contains 14 residues. The chain's CDR3 is CASTPGRLAYEQYF. Here the CDR3 DNA reads TGTGCCAGCACCCCGGGACGGCTTGCCTACGAGCAGTACTTC.

The chain employs TRBV6-1 and TRBJ1-2; TRBD1 is a possible D gene (5 bases). The V end lost 8 bases, the J end lost 5 bases, and 18 bases lay between the germline ends. Per germline, CDR1 MNHNS and CDR2 SASEGT. This CDR3 spans 14 amino acids. CDR3 sequence (DNA): TGTGCCAGCGGGGGGACGGCAATGAAGTATGGCTACACCTTC. Its translation: CASGGTAMKYGYTF.

This chain connects TRBV13 to TRBJ2-5; the D gene is possibly TRBD1 (5 bases). This CDR3 contains 16 residues. The germline V gene encodes CDR1 PRHDT and CDR2 FYEKMQ (reference sequence). Trimming stripped 2 bases from V and 1 base from J, with 14 bases between. For the CDR3, the DNA is TGTGCCAGCAGCTTATCTGCAGGGTGGGGCCAAGAGACCCAGTACTTC. It yields the protein CASSLSAGWGQETQYF.

J is TRBJ2-5 and V is TRBV5-1; a weak D match, TRBD1 (5 bases). This CDR3 has 13 residues. Trimming cost V 0 bases and J 5 bases, with 8 bases left between them. CDR1 and CDR2 (germline): SGHRS, YFSETQ. This CDR3 is CASSLGRVETQYF. The CDR3 DNA reads TGCGCCAGCAGCTTGGGCAGGGTGGAGACCCAGTACTTC.

The count of this clone is one. The J gene is TRBJ2-1, the V gene TRBV4-1; D remains unclear. Germline V gives CDR1 MGHRA, CDR2 YSYEKL. This CDR3 has 17 residues. Trimming stripped 1 base from V and 2 bases from J, with 15 bases between. The CDR3 here is CASSQGLRVNAYNEQFF. The CDR3 region has the DNA TGCGCCAGCAGCCAAGGCCTCCGGGTCAACGCCTACAATGAGCAGTTCTTC.

The V gene is TRBV5-1, the J gene TRBJ2-2; 8 bases map to TRBD1. This CDR3 comprises 15 residues. Germline values: CDR1 SGHRS, CDR2 YFSETQ. J gave up 4 bases and V 0 bases, and 2 bases lay outside the gene matches. CDR3 loop: CASSLGDRGTGELFF. CDR3 nucleotide sequence: TGCGCCAGCAGCTTGGGTGACAGGGGCACCGGGGAGCTGTTTTTT.

This clone was seen just once. V gene TRBV6-5 combines with J gene TRBJ2-4, with 7 bases aligning to TRBD1. Germline CDR1 is MNHEY and CDR2 is SVGAGI. The CDR3 spans 15 residues. The V segment lost 5 bases and the J segment 0 bases; nucleotides outside the gene matches: 4. In DNA form, the CDR3 reads TGTGCCAGCAGTCAGGGGGTAATAGCCAAAAACATTCAGTACTTC. Translation gives CASSQGVIAKNIQYF.

This sequence joins TRBV19 and TRBJ1-2; TRBD1 agrees at 10 bases. Looked up from germline, CDR1 is LNHDA and CDR2 is SQIVND (reference sequence). V lost 5 bases, J lost 4 bases, and 13 bases stayed unmatched. The CDR3 covers 17 residues. CDR3 in amino acids: CASSRGTGESSGYGYTF. The CDR3 DNA sequence: TGTGCCAGTAGTCGCGGGACAGGGGAATCTTCCGGCTATGGCTACACCTTC.

This chain connects TRBV2 to TRBJ2-5; D unresolved. CDR3 length: 10 residues. V gave up 5 bases and J gave up 4 bases, with 2 bases separating them. Germline loops: CDR1 SNHLY, CDR2 FYNNEI. The CDR3 reads CASSRETQYF. DNA of the CDR3: TGTGCCAGCAGTAGAGAGACCCAGTACTTC.

This clone was seen a handful of times. The rearrangement joins TRBV5-1 to TRBJ2-2, with D perhaps TRBD2 (5 bases). With 5 bases removed from V and 4 bases from J, the gap between germline ends came to 9 bases. The germline V gene encodes CDR1 SGHRS and CDR2 YFSETQ. The CDR3 extends over 13 amino acids. For the CDR3, the DNA is TGCGCCAGCAGTTATGGGAGCACCGGGGAGCTGTTTTTT. It encodes CASSYGSTGELFF.

This rearrangement joins TRBV2 to TRBJ1-5; 9 nucleotides line up with TRBD1. The CDR3 has 16 amino acids. The V and J ends lost 2 bases and 1 base, in that order; junction bases with no gene match: 3. Germline CDR1 is SNHLY and CDR2 is FYNNEI. This chain's CDR3 is CASSERGQGSNQPQHF. DNA of the CDR3: TGTGCCAGCAGTGAACGGGGACAGGGAAGCAATCAGCCCCAGCATTTT.

V is TRBV5-1 and J is TRBJ2-7, with no clear D. The CDR3 loop spans 13 amino acids. The ends were cut back, 0 bases at V and 2 bases at J, with 6 bases in the middle. Germline V CDR1 and CDR2: SGHRS, YFSETQ. The CDR3 bases are TGCGCCAGCAGCTTGGAGGTTGCCTACGAGCAGTACTTC. It translates to CASSLEVAYEQYF.

The chain combines TRBV11-2 with TRBJ2-3; 10 bases map to TRBD2. Germline-derived CDR1 and CDR2 are SGHAT and FQNNGV. The V gene end was trimmed by 5 bases and the J gene end by 3 bases; junction bases not matched to a gene: 5. This CDR3 has 15 amino acids. CDR3 bases: TGTGCCAGCAGCCAACGAGCGGGGGGGACAGATACGCAGTATTTT. Protein: CASSQRAGGTDTQYF.

This sequence joins TRBV28 and TRBJ2-1; possibly TRBD2 for D (5 bases). Trimming left V 6 bases short and J 12 bases short, with 24 bases between. Germline-derived CDR1 and CDR2 are MDHEN and SYDVKM. This CDR3 spans 15 amino acids. In DNA form, the CDR3 reads TGTGCCAGCAGCCTCGCCGGCGTCGGGAAGGGTTGGCAGTTCTTC. As protein: CASSLAGVGKGWQFF. Complete variable domain (other parts from reference TRBV28 and TRBJ2-1): DVKVTQSSRYLVKRTGEKVFLECVQDMDHENMFWYRQDPGLGLRLIYFSYDVKMKEKGDIPEGYSVSREKKERFSLILESASTNQTSMYLCASSLAGVGKGWQFFGPGTRLTVL.

The chain joins TRBV6-4 to TRBJ2-6, with 7 bases matching TRBD2. The CDR3 length is 17 residues. Germline V gene data show CDR1 as MRHNA and CDR2 as SNTAGT. With 0 bases clipped from V and 0 bases from J, the junction kept 2 bases outside the gene matches. DNA of the CDR3: TGTGCCAGCAGTGACTCCCCGGGGGGCTCTGGGGCCAACGTCCTGACTTTC. This translates into CASSDSPGGSGANVLTF.

The chain recombines TRBV6-5 with TRBJ1-5, with D uncertain. Germline V gene lookup returns CDR1 MNHEY and CDR2 SVGAGI. V was clipped by 5 bases and J by 4 bases, with 9 bases between them. The CDR3 is 13 amino acids. CDR3 DNA sequence: TGTGCCAGCAGTGGGCAGCAAAATCAGCCCCAGCATTTT. Protein: CASSGQQNQPQHF.

The chain recombines TRBV6-5 with TRBJ2-7; D is undetermined. Trimming removed 4 bases from V and 4 bases from J, with 8 bases in between. The germline V gene has CDR1 MNHEY and CDR2 SVGAGI. The CDR3 length is 12 residues. This CDR3 reads CASSSVRYEQYF. The CDR3 bases are TGTGCCAGCAGTTCCGTCCGATACGAGCAGTACTTC.

CDR3: CASSRGQVPYEQYF. CDR3 coding DNA: TGTGCCAGCAGTCGTGGACAGGTACCCTACGAGCAGTACTTC. The chain has TRBV28 and TRBJ2-7; 7 bases line up with TRBD1. This CDR3 region has 14 residues. Germline loops: CDR1 MDHEN, CDR2 SYDVKM. With V trimmed by 5 bases and J by 2 bases, 6 bases remained unmatched.

V usage is TRBV2 and J usage is TRBJ2-1; possibly TRBD2 for D (5 bases). Germline V CDR1 and CDR2: SNHLY, FYNNEI. The CDR3 contains 15 residues. Trimming cost V 8 bases and J 2 bases, with 16 bases left between them. CDR3 region: CASDSLDSAYNEQFF. CDR3 sequence (DNA): TGTGCCAGCGATTCATTGGACTCAGCCTACAATGAGCAGTTCTTC.

CDR3 region: CASTAGAGTGELFF. The CDR3 region has the DNA TGTGCCAGCACCGCGGGGGCGGGGACCGGGGAGCTGTTTTTT. V gene TRBV7-8 combines with J gene TRBJ2-2; D is possibly TRBD2 (7 bases). The V and J ends lost 7 bases and 5 bases respectively, with 14 bases between them. Germline assignment: CDR1 SGHVS and CDR2 FQNEAQ. This CDR3 spans 14 amino acids.

The chain joins TRBV6-4 to TRBJ2-7; D gene unclear. V was clipped by 0 bases and J by 1 base, with 13 bases between them. Germline V gives CDR1 MRHNA, CDR2 SNTAGT. This CDR3 region has 16 residues. CDR3 region: CASSDSIVLCSYEQYF. In DNA, the CDR3 is TGTGCCAGCAGTGACTCGATAGTCCTTTGTTCCTACGAGCAGTACTTC.